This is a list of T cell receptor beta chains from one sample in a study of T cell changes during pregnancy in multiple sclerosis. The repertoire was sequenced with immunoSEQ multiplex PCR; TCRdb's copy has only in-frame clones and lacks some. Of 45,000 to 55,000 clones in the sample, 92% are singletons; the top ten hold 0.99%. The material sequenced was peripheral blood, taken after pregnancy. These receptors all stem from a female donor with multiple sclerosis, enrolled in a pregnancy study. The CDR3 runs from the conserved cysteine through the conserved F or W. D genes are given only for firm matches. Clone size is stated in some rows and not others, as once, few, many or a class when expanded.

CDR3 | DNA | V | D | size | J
CASSLGLAGATDTQYF | TGTGCCAGCAGCCTTGGACTAGCGGGGGCAACAGATACGCAGTATTTT | TRBV7-9 | TRBD2 | . | TRBJ2-3
CASSSTSGGTDTQYF | TGTGCCAGCAGCTCGACTAGCGGAGGCACAGATACGCAGTATTTT | TRBV7-2 | TRBD2 | . | TRBJ2-3
CASSPGDRGGTDTQYF | TGTGCCAGCAGCCCGGGGGACAGGGGCGGCACAGATACGCAGTATTTT | TRBV9 | TRBD1 | . | TRBJ2-3
CASSLAAQTNEQYF | TGCGCCAGCAGCTTGGCAGCACAGACCAACGAGCAGTACTTC | TRBV5-1 | . | once | TRBJ2-7
CASSIGGTAYEQYF | TGTGCCAGTAGTATAGGCGGCACTGCCTACGAGCAGTACTTC | TRBV19 | . | once | TRBJ2-7
CASSKGQGLTPLHF | TGTGCCAGCAGCAAAGGACAGGGTCTAACACCCCTCCACTTT | TRBV21-1 | . | few | TRBJ1-6
CSAELWDRGLSATNEKLFF | TGCAGCGCCGAGCTCTGGGACAGGGGGTTGAGTGCAACTAATGAAAAACTGTTTTTT | TRBV29-1 | TRBD1 | . | TRBJ1-4
CASSFRASGASTDTQYF | TGTGCCAGCAGCTTCCGGGCTAGCGGGGCAAGCACAGATACGCAGTATTTT | TRBV7-2 | TRBD2 | . | TRBJ2-3
CASSSSPESLRGYTF | TGTGCCAGCAGTTCCAGCCCTGAGTCTCTGCGGGGCTACACCTTC | TRBV27 | . | . | TRBJ1-2
CAIGTFSYSYEQYF | TGTGCCATCGGGACATTTTCTTACTCCTACGAGCAGTACTTC | TRBV21-1 | . | once | TRBJ2-7
CASSYSNSGGQETQYF | TGTGCCAGCAGTTACTCGAATAGCGGGGGGCAAGAGACCCAGTACTTC | TRBV6-5 | TRBD2 | . | TRBJ2-5
CASSPGQGGETQYF | TGCGCCAGCAGCCCGGGACAGGGAGGGGAGACCCAGTACTTC | TRBV5-1 | TRBD1 | . | TRBJ2-5
CASSFGDRAYNEQFF | TGTGCCAGCAGCTTCGGGGACAGGGCCTACAATGAGCAGTTCTTC | TRBV5-6 | TRBD1 | medium-sized | TRBJ2-1
CASSLIPGQGVGGELFF | TGTGCCAGCAGCTTAATACCGGGACAGGGAGTTGGCGGGGAGCTGTTTTTT | TRBV5-4 | TRBD1 | . | TRBJ2-2
CASTSQGRNSPLHF | TGTGCCAGCACCTCACAGGGAAGGAATTCACCCCTCCACTTT | TRBV7-9 | . | . | TRBJ1-6
CAIKSPLTYEQYF | TGTGCCATCAAATCTCCACTCACCTACGAGCAGTACTTC | TRBV10-3 | . | . | TRBJ2-7
CAWRAGTQGSYGYTF | TGTGCCTGGAGAGCCGGGACCCAGGGGAGCTATGGCTACACCTTC | TRBV30 | . | . | TRBJ1-2
CSARPYTEAFF | TGCAGTGCTAGACCATACACTGAAGCTTTCTTT | TRBV20-1 | . | few | TRBJ1-1
CASSPAPSWQAFF | TGTGCCAGCAGCCCCGCTCCCTCCTGGCAAGCTTTCTTT | TRBV6-5 | . | . | TRBJ1-1
CASSPPPQGEDYGYTF | TGTGCCAGCAGCCCCCCCCCGCAGGGGGAGGACTATGGCTACACCTTC | TRBV7-8 | TRBD1 | . | TRBJ1-2
CASSDSASGGYNEQFF | TGTGCCAGCAGTGACTCGGCTAGCGGGGGGTACAATGAGCAGTTCTTC | TRBV6-4 | TRBD2 | few | TRBJ2-1
CASSFFRGAGDTQYF | TGTGCCAGCAGCTTCTTTCGGGGGGCAGGAGATACGCAGTATTTT | TRBV13 | . | . | TRBJ2-3
CASSYFAASYEQYF | TGTGCCAGCAGTTACTTTGCAGCGTCCTACGAGCAGTACTTC | TRBV6-5 | . | . | TRBJ2-7
CASSPLRSSYEQYF | TGTGCCAGCTCACCACTCAGATCCTCCTACGAGCAGTACTTC | TRBV18 | . | . | TRBJ2-7
CASSLAGATDTQYF | TGTGCCAGCTCACTAGCGGGGGCCACAGATACGCAGTATTTT | TRBV2 | TRBD2 | . | TRBJ2-3
CASRGTDGFYGYTF | TGTGCCAGCCGAGGGACAGACGGATTTTATGGCTACACCTTC | TRBV7-9 | TRBD1 | . | TRBJ1-2
CASSARVNTEAFF | TGTGCCAGCAGCGCCAGGGTCAACACTGAAGCTTTCTTT | TRBV9 | . | . | TRBJ1-1
CASSLGTSGASKYF | TGTGCCAGCAGCCTGGGGACTAGCGGGGCCTCTAAGTACTTC | TRBV7-3 | TRBD2 | . | TRBJ2-5
CASSLVGGPYEQYF | TGTGCCAGCAGCTTAGTGGGGGGTCCCTACGAGCAGTACTTC | TRBV7-9 | . | . | TRBJ2-7
CAWSAQGGFQETQYF | TGTGCCTGGAGTGCCCAGGGTGGGTTCCAAGAGACCCAGTACTTC | TRBV30 | . | . | TRBJ2-5
CASSAGTSPGYTF | TGTGCCAGCAGTGCCGGGACTTCGCCTGGCTACACCTTC | TRBV5-6 | . | . | TRBJ1-2
CAISPDRQVANYGYTF | TGTGCCATCAGTCCCGACAGACAGGTAGCTAACTATGGCTACACCTTC | TRBV10-3 | . | once | TRBJ1-2
CASSPGTGPNYGYTF | TGTGCCAGCTCACCTGGGACAGGGCCCAACTATGGCTACACCTTC | TRBV18 | TRBD1 | . | TRBJ1-2
CASSLGLAGVYEQYF | TGTGCCAGCAGCTTGGGACTAGCGGGGGTCTACGAGCAGTACTTC | TRBV5-4 | TRBD2 | once | TRBJ2-7
CASSGVGADTQYF | TGTGCCAGCAGTGGCGTAGGGGCAGATACGCAGTATTTT | TRBV25-1 | . | . | TRBJ2-3
CASSVGTGRWGNTIYF | TGTGCCAGCAGCGTAGGGACAGGGAGATGGGGAAACACCATATATTTT | TRBV9 | TRBD1 | . | TRBJ1-3
CASSANRAPSGNTIYF | TGTGCCAGCAGCGCCAACAGGGCACCCTCTGGAAACACCATATATTTT | TRBV5-6 | . | . | TRBJ1-3
CASSQAGGGYEQYF | TGTGCCAGCAGCCAAGCGGGGGGAGGGTACGAGCAGTACTTC | TRBV14 | TRBD2 | . | TRBJ2-7
CATSRAKAAGYLGSYNEQFF | TGTGCCACCAGCAGAGCTAAAGCTGCAGGGTACTTGGGCTCCTACAATGAGCAGTTCTTC | TRBV15 | . | . | TRBJ2-1
CASSGREGNEQFF | TGTGCCAGCAGTGGGCGGGAGGGCAATGAGCAGTTCTTC | TRBV6-4 | TRBD2 | . | TRBJ2-1
CASSIAGQSYYGYTF | TGTGCCAGTAGTATAGCAGGACAGTCTTACTATGGCTACACCTTC | TRBV19 | . | . | TRBJ1-2
CASRNPDQPQHF | TGTGCCAGTAGGAACCCGGATCAGCCCCAGCATTTT | TRBV19 | . | . | TRBJ1-5
CASSRQGKSTEAFF | TGTGCCAGCAGTCGACAGGGTAAGAGCACTGAAGCTTTCTTT | TRBV2 | TRBD1 | . | TRBJ1-1
CASSQPRDRGKNIQYF | TGCGCCAGCAGTCAACCCCGGGACAGGGGTAAAAACATTCAGTACTTC | TRBV23-1 | TRBD1 | . | TRBJ2-4
CASSHAGATDTQYF | TGTGCCAGCAGCCACGCAGGGGCCACAGATACGCAGTATTTT | TRBV14 | . | . | TRBJ2-3
CASSTYRGAKNIQYF | TGTGCCAGCAGTACCTATCGGGGGGCCAAAAACATTCAGTACTTC | TRBV27 | . | . | TRBJ2-4
CASSQVALRDEQFF | TGTGCCAGCAGCCAAGTAGCACTCCGGGATGAGCAGTTCTTC | TRBV14 | . | . | TRBJ2-1
CASSYGTGHSYEQYF | TGTGCCAGTAGTTATGGAACCGGACACTCCTACGAGCAGTACTTC | TRBV19 | . | . | TRBJ2-7
CASRLLAGEKLFF | TGTGCCAGCAGGCTACTAGCAGGTGAAAAACTGTTTTTT | TRBV6-5 | . | . | TRBJ1-4
CASSPMRVDFAEAFF | TGTGCCAGCTCACCAATGAGGGTTGATTTCGCTGAAGCTTTCTTT | TRBV18 | . | . | TRBJ1-1
CASSPGQGKIPLYGYTF | TGTGCCAGTAGTCCGGGACAGGGAAAAATCCCCCTCTATGGCTACACCTTC | TRBV19 | TRBD1 | . | TRBJ1-2
CASSVAGTAYEQYF | TGTGCCAGCAGCGTAGCCGGGACAGCCTACGAGCAGTACTTC | TRBV9 | TRBD1 | . | TRBJ2-7
CASSYSPGRGPGNTIYF | TGTGCCAGCAGCTACTCCCCAGGGAGGGGCCCTGGAAACACCATATATTTT | TRBV7-2 | . | . | TRBJ1-3
CASSLTETGHYGYTF | TGTGCCAGCAGCTTAACTGAGACAGGGCACTATGGCTACACCTTC | TRBV7-3 | TRBD1 | . | TRBJ1-2
CASIRAEGQPQHF | TGTGCCAGCATCAGGGCGGAAGGGCAGCCCCAGCATTTT | TRBV2 | . | . | TRBJ1-5
CASSRAGGSWNEQFF | TGTGCCAGCAGTCGGGCGGGGGGGAGCTGGAATGAGCAGTTCTTC | TRBV6-5 | TRBD2 | . | TRBJ2-1
CASSANRGNTEAFF | TGTGCCAGCAGTGCCAACAGGGGGAACACTGAAGCTTTCTTT | TRBV2 | TRBD1 | . | TRBJ1-1
CASPGRGDEAFF | TGTGCCAGCCCCGGGCGGGGGGATGAAGCTTTCTTT | TRBV6-6 | . | . | TRBJ1-1
CASSVLGTYNEQFF | TGTGCCAGCAGCGTATTGGGGACTTACAATGAGCAGTTCTTC | TRBV9 | . | . | TRBJ2-1
CASSRSQGGTPYEQYF | TGTGCCAGCAGCCGTTCACAGGGGGGAACCCCCTACGAGCAGTACTTC | TRBV9 | TRBD1 | . | TRBJ2-7